The 13 T cell receptor beta chains listed next were all sequenced from one sample in a study of T-cell memory formation after mild COVID-19. TCRdb re-derived calls from the 5' RACE reads in MiXCR, one entry per CDR3 protein. The repertoire holds fewer than 400,000 distinct CDR3 sequences, with more than 15% as singletons. The specimen was PBMCs or a T cell subset sorted from them (not recorded which). The receptors originated from a man between 18 and 35 years old who had mild COVID-19 (a few samples of this study predate the infection). Cell type and time point are not known.

The chain carries TRBV7-3 and TRBJ2-3; 9 bases align to TRBD2. The CDR3 is 17 residues long. The germline V gene has CDR1 SGHTA and CDR2 FQGTGA. Trimming at V came to 2 bases and at J to 1 base, leaving 7 bases not matched to a gene. The CDR3 nucleotides read TGTGCCAGCAGCTTAGCGTTTAGCGGGGGCGGCACAGATACGCAGTATTTT. As protein: CASSLAFSGGGTDTQYF.

The sample holds a few counts of this clonotype. The chain is built from TRBV12-3 or TRBV12-4 and TRBJ2-3; D possibly matches TRBD1 or TRBD2 (5 bases each). Trimming took off 6 bases at V and 1 base at J, with 5 bases between the two ends. The CDR3 totals 12 residues. CDR3 nucleotides: TGTGCCAGCAGGGGGGGCACAGATACGCAGTATTTT. Residues: CASRGGTDTQYF.

CDR3 sequence (DNA): TGCAGTGCTAGAGATCGATTGGAAGGCTACACCTTC. The encoded protein is CSARDRLEGYTF. The genes are TRBV20-1 and TRBJ1-2; D unclear. V was cut by 0 bases and J by 8 bases, with 10 bases left in between. This CDR3 has 12 amino acids. Looked up from germline, CDR1 is DFQATT and CDR2 is SNEGSKA (reference sequence).

J is TRBJ1-1 and V is TRBV18; 8 bases align to TRBD1. The CDR3 runs to 17 residues. Trimming at V came to 6 bases and at J to 0 bases, leaving 12 bases not matched to a gene. Germline V CDR1 and CDR2: KGHSH, LQKENI. CDR3: CASSSLTGTGMNTEAFF. The DNA of the CDR3 is TGTGCCAGCTCGTCGTTAACCGGGACAGGTATGAACACTGAAGCTTTCTTT.

The table lists this clonotype with a few counts. The rearrangement links TRBV9 to TRBJ2-2; D uncertain. This CDR3 comprises 13 residues. V was pared by 4 bases and J by 5 bases, with 9 bases between. CDR1 is SGDLS, CDR2 YYNGEE, per germline. Here the CDR3 DNA reads TGTGCCAGCAGCCCGCCCCTGACCGGGGAGCTGTTTTTT. This encodes CASSPPLTGELFF.

This chain links TRBV6-4 with TRBJ2-1, with 13 bases aligning to TRBD2. The CDR3 sequence is 16 residues long. The junction had 2 bases not matched to a gene; V was cut back by 1 base and J by 5 bases. Germline V gene sequence: CDR1 MRHNA, CDR2 SNTAGT. CDR3 residues: CASSDWTSGGHNEQFF. In DNA, the CDR3 is TGTGCCAGCAGTGACTGGACTAGCGGGGGACACAATGAGCAGTTCTTC.

This clonotype was seen a handful of times. The V call is TRBV7-3, the J call TRBJ2-2, with TRBD1 identical over 7 bases. The CDR3 contains 13 residues. V was clipped by 4 bases and J by 7 bases; unmatched bases: 3. Germline CDR1 reads SGHTA; CDR2 reads FQGTGA. The CDR3 region is CASSSGQVGELFF. CDR3 DNA: TGTGCCAGCAGCTCCGGACAGGTCGGGGAGCTGTTTTTT.

The chain couples TRBV6-5 to TRBJ2-2, with D possibly being TRBD2 (7 bases). V was clipped by 5 bases and J by 5 bases, with 15 bases between them. Germline CDR1 and CDR2: MNHEY and SVGAGI. This CDR3 region has 15 residues. CDR3 bases: TGTGCCAGCAGTAGGGGGGGGGGCTGGACCGGGGAGCTGTTTTTT. Its translation: CASSRGGGWTGELFF.

This chain joins TRBV15 and TRBJ1-2; 7 nucleotides align to TRBD1. The CDR3 consists of 13 residues. V dropped 2 bases and J dropped 8; count of bases not matched to a gene: 5. Germline CDR1 LNHNV, CDR2 YYDKDF (reference sequence). CDR3 in DNA: TGTGCCACCAGCAGAACCACAGGGGAAGGCTACACCTTC. Protein: CATSRTTGEGYTF.

V and J are TRBV20-1 and TRBJ2-7; D is possibly TRBD1 (6 bases). The CDR3 length is 14 residues. The V and J ends lost 1 base and 2 bases respectively, with 12 bases between them. Germline lookup yields CDR1 DFQATT and CDR2 SNEGSKA (reference sequence). The CDR3 DNA is TGCAGTGCTAGAGCGGCAGGGGATACCTACGAGCAGTACGTC. This encodes CSARAAGDTYEQYV.

This clonotype has just a few counts. J is TRBJ2-5 and V is TRBV12-3 or TRBV12-4; 10 nucleotides line up with TRBD2. V was pared by 3 bases and J by 2 bases, with 9 bases of the junction left unmatched. This CDR3 spans 17 amino acids. The CDR3 sequence is CASSFFGSGGEQETQYF. Here the CDR3 DNA reads TGTGCCAGCAGTTTTTTCGGGAGCGGGGGGGAACAAGAGACCCAGTACTTC.

The rearrangement uses TRBV23-1 and TRBJ2-4; D is perhaps TRBD2 (6 bases). TRBV23-1 is an open reading frame whose function is uncertain. V was cut by 2 bases and J by 0 bases, with 20 bases left in between. This CDR3 has 19 residues. As DNA, the CDR3 is TGCGCCAGCAGTCAACCCACCGGAGGGAAGAAAATAGCCAAAAACATTCAGTACTTC. Translated: CASSQPTGGKKIAKNIQYF.

The V call is TRBV10-3, the J call TRBJ1-6; 7 bases agree with TRBD1. V shed 2 bases, J shed 4 bases, and the junction held 5 bases outside the gene matches. The CDR3 totals 16 residues. Germline values: CDR1 ENHRY, CDR2 SYGVKD. CDR3 loop: CAISENPGQYNSPLHF. CDR3 DNA: TGTGCCATCAGTGAGAACCCGGGACAGTATAATTCACCCCTCCACTTT.